Below, 14 T cell receptor beta chains from the same sample are listed, as sequenced in a study of cytomegalovirus exposure and HLA in healthy donors. TCRdb keeps only in-frame clones here, not all; method: immunoSEQ multiplex PCR. Here the sample spans roughly 56,000 clones, approximately 90% being singletons. The sample taken for sequencing was PBMCs. All receptors come from a man younger than 35 in good health and CMV-seronegative.

The rearrangement joins TRBV19 to TRBJ2-5, with 7 bases fitting TRBD2. Germline assignment: CDR1 LNHDA and CDR2 SQIVND (reference sequence). After removal of 3 bases from V and 4 bases from J, the junction contained 8 bases not matched to a gene. The CDR3 is 15 amino acids. As DNA, the CDR3 is TGTGCCAGTAGTATTTCGGGAGGAGGAGCAGAGACCCAGTACTTC. This gives the protein CASSISGGGAETQYF.

This clone was observed a handful of times. The chain employs TRBV28 and TRBJ2-7, with TRBD1 identical over 8 bases. Trimming took 6 bases from V and 6 from J; bases not matched to a gene: 13. The CDR3 runs 15 residues. Germline assignment: CDR1 MDHEN and CDR2 SYDVKM. CDR3 nucleotide sequence: TGTGCCAGCAGATTTCAGGGGGCGTTATTGTCCGAGCAGTACTTC. Its protein is CASRFQGALLSEQYF.

The V call is TRBV28, the J call TRBJ2-6; no reliable D call. CDR1 is MDHEN, CDR2 SYDVKM, per germline. Trimming left V 6 bases short and J 4 bases short, with 16 bases between. This CDR3 is built from 16 residues. The CDR3 is CASSPTRPGGANVLTF. The CDR3 region has the DNA TGTGCCAGCAGCCCGACCCGACCAGGAGGGGCCAACGTCCTGACTTTC.

The V and J genes are TRBV29-1 and TRBJ1-1, with D perhaps matching TRBD1 (5 bases). The V end was cut by 3 bases, the J end by 4 bases, with 9 bases between. Germline V gene sequence: CDR1 SQVTM, CDR2 ANQGSEA. The CDR3 spans 12 residues. CDR3 nucleotide sequence: TGCAGCGTTGAGGTGGGGCGCACTGAAGCTTTCTTT. Protein sequence: CSVEVGRTEAFF. The variable domain in full, completed from reference TRBV29-1 and TRBJ1-1, reads SAVISQKPSRDICQRGTSLTIQCQVDSQVTMMFWYRQQPGQSLTLIATANQGSEATYESGFVIDKFPISRPNLTFSTLTVSNMSPEDSSIYLCSVEVGRTEAFFGQGTRLTVV.

This chain uses TRBV27 with TRBJ2-1; TRBD2 matches at 11 bases. Germline CDR1 is MNHEY and CDR2 is SMNVEV (reference sequence). The CDR3 runs to 18 residues. J was trimmed by 0 bases and V by 6 bases; bases with no gene match: 10. The CDR3, as DNA: TGTGCCAGCAGGCGTCGACTAGCGGGAACGAGCTCCTACAATGAGCAGTTCTTC. It codes for CASRRRLAGTSSYNEQFF.

The chain uses TRBV19 and TRBJ2-1, with 14 bases matching TRBD2. The CDR3 runs to 15 residues. Losses at the gene ends were 4 bases for V and 8 bases for J; bases not matched to a gene: 4. Germline assignment: CDR1 LNHDA and CDR2 SQIVND (reference sequence). The CDR3, as DNA: TGTGCCAGTAGTACGGGACTAGCGGGAGCGTATGAGCAGTTCTTC. Amino acids: CASSTGLAGAYEQFF.

The chain links TRBV6-1 to TRBJ1-2; D not resolved. The CDR3 is 14 amino acids. Germline-derived CDR1 and CDR2 are MNHNS and SASEGT. Trimming removed 0 bases at V and 0 bases at J, with 5 bases between. Here the CDR3 DNA reads TGTGCCAGCAGTGAAGCACGGGCTAACTATGGCTACACCTTC. The encoded protein is CASSEARANYGYTF.

The V gene is TRBV7-2, the J gene TRBJ1-1; possible D gene TRBD1, 6 bases. V lost 5 bases to trimming and J lost 0 bases, with 19 bases between them. The CDR3 is made up of 17 amino acids. Germline-derived CDR1 and CDR2 are SGHTA and FQGNSA. CDR3 region: CASSPRVGGALNTEAFF. Written as DNA, the CDR3 is TGTGCCAGCAGCCCGAGGGTAGGGGGTGCCCTGAACACTGAAGCTTTCTTT.

The chain joins TRBV28 to TRBJ1-1; D is ambiguous. V dropped 7 bases and J dropped 1 base, with 13 bases sitting between them. Per germline, CDR1 MDHEN and CDR2 SYDVKM. This CDR3 spans 14 amino acids. The CDR3 protein is CASIGRPSNTEAFF. The DNA for the CDR3 is TGTGCCAGCATCGGCAGGCCGTCGAACACTGAAGCTTTCTTT.

The CDR3 DNA reads TGTGCCAGTAGTAGTATCCGACAGGGGGTATATGAGCAGTTCTTC. As protein: CASSSIRQGVYEQFF. This chain uses TRBV19 with TRBJ2-1; the match to TRBD1 covers 9 bases. Germline CDR1 LNHDA, CDR2 SQIVND (reference sequence). Trimming at V came to 4 bases and at J to 8 bases, leaving 9 bases not matched to a gene. The CDR3 totals 15 residues.

This chain uses TRBV28 with TRBJ2-2; a possible D gene is TRBD1 (6 bases). Germline CDR1 MDHEN, CDR2 SYDVKM. This CDR3 has 17 residues. V shed 6 bases and J shed 1 base, with 18 bases lying between them. The CDR3 nucleotides are TGTGCCAGCAGCCTGGGGAGAAGGGGGAAGAACACCGGGGAGCTGTTTTTT. This codes for CASSLGRRGKNTGELFF.

This clone was counted once. V and J are TRBV7-9 and TRBJ1-2; 10 nucleotides line up with TRBD1. This CDR3 region has 14 residues. Losses at the gene ends were 5 bases for V and 3 bases for J; bases not matched to a gene: 3. CDR1 and CDR2 from the germline V gene are SEHNR and FQNEAQ (reference sequence). For the CDR3, the DNA is TGTGCCAGCAGCGCCGGGACAGGGGACTATGGCTACACCTTC. Translated, it gives CASSAGTGDYGYTF.

The gene calls are TRBV4-3 and TRBJ2-7, with 8 bases lining up with TRBD2. The germline gives CDR1 LGHNA, CDR2 YSLEER. V was clipped by 1 base and J by 1 base; unmatched bases: 3. The CDR3 is 15 residues long. As DNA, the CDR3 is TGCGCCAGCAGCCAAGGGGCGGGGGGTTCCTACGAGCAGTACTTC. It specifies CASSQGAGGSYEQYF.

This chain joins TRBV6-5 and TRBJ1-5, with TRBD1 matching over 9 bases. Germline trimming cut 6 bases from V and 5 bases from J; bases unmatched to any gene: 2. Germline V gene data show CDR1 as MNHEY and CDR2 as SVGAGI. There are 13 residues in the CDR3. CDR3 sequence: CASSWDRDQPQHF. CDR3 in DNA: TGTGCCAGCAGCTGGGACAGGGATCAGCCCCAGCATTTT.